This passage covers 26 T cell receptor beta chains from one sample sequenced in a study of blood T cell repertoires in COVID-19. Produced via immunoSEQ multiplex PCR; TCRdb's table is partial and in-frame only. Here the sample spans over 200,000 clones, about 87% being singletons. Source material: peripheral blood. These receptors all come from a man in his sixties who had recovered from COVID-19.

CDR3 protein: CASGGHHYTF. CDR3 bases: TGTGCCAGTGGAGGGCACCACTACACCTTC. The chain has TRBV19 and TRBJ1-2; no firm D call. This CDR3 has 10 residues. V lost 8 bases to trimming and J lost 10 bases, with 11 bases between them. CDR1 LNHDA and CDR2 SQIVND come from the germline V gene (reference sequence). Full variable domain (missing parts from reference TRBV19 and TRBJ1-2): DGGITQSPKYLFRKEGQNVTLSCEQNLNHDAMYWYRQDPGQGLRLIYYSQIVNDFQKGDIAEGYSVSREKKESFPLTVTSAQKNPTAFYLCASGGHHYTFGSGTRLTVV.

V and J are TRBV28 and TRBJ2-7; D is uncertain. CDR3 length equals 14 residues. Trimming took 3 bases from V and 1 from J, leaving 10 bases between them. CDR1 MDHEN and CDR2 SYDVKM come from the germline V gene. The CDR3 loop reads CASSFNTFSYEQYF. Here the CDR3 DNA reads TGTGCCAGCAGTTTCAATACTTTTTCCTACGAGCAGTACTTC.

The CDR3 protein is CASSLETANSPLHF. CDR3 coding DNA: TGCGCCAGCAGCTTAGAGACAGCTAATTCACCCCTCCACTTT. The chain joins TRBV5-1 to TRBJ1-6; maybe TRBD1 (5 bases). CDR1 is SGHRS and CDR2 is YFSETQ in the germline V gene. This CDR3 has 14 amino acids. Trimming pared 2 bases from V and 6 bases from J, leaving 9 bases between.

The J gene is TRBJ2-1, the V gene TRBV5-4, with D tentatively TRBD1 (9 bases). The CDR3 runs to 16 residues. V was clipped by 4 bases and J by 5 bases, with 19 bases between them. Germline assignment: CDR1 SGHNT and CDR2 YYREEE (reference sequence). The CDR3: CASSLERGTGNNEQFF. The CDR3 DNA sequence: TGTGCCAGCAGCCTGGAGCGGGGGACAGGGAACAATGAGCAGTTCTTC.

About this clone itself: The same CDR3 can be traced to other DNA sequences in this sample. This sequence joins TRBV7-8 and TRBJ1-5; 10 bases fit TRBD1. CDR1 is SGHVS and CDR2 is FQNEAQ in the germline V gene. CDR3 length equals 15 residues. J gave up 4 bases and V 1 base, and 1 base lay outside the gene matches. The DNA for the CDR3 is TGTGCCAGCAGCTTAGGGGACAGGGGTAATCAGCCCCAGCATTTT. Amino acids: CASSLGDRGNQPQHF.

The chain couples TRBV4-3 to TRBJ2-1, with TRBD2 matching 7 bases. CDR3 length: 16 residues. Germline V gene sequence: CDR1 LGHNA, CDR2 YSLEER. Trimming cost V 3 bases and J 9 bases; bases outside gene matches: 14. The CDR3 region has the DNA TGCGCCAGCAGCCATCCTAAGACTGGATCGGGGGGTGAGCAGTTCTTC. This gives the protein CASSHPKTGSGGEQFF.

The chain carries TRBV5-1 and TRBJ2-3, with no clear D. This CDR3 has 14 amino acids. Trimming shortened V by 0 bases and J by 7 bases, and 12 bases separated the two germline ends. Germline V lookup: CDR1 SGHRS, CDR2 YFSETQ. The CDR3 spells CASSLALVENTQYF. The DNA of the CDR3 is TGCGCCAGCAGCTTGGCCCTCGTTGAGAATACGCAGTATTTT.

The J gene is TRBJ1-2, the V gene TRBV7-3, with D perhaps TRBD1 (6 bases). Between the trimmed V and J ends, which lost 4 bases and 8 bases, there was a span of 14 bases. The CDR3 covers 13 residues. CDR1 SGHTA and CDR2 FQGTGA come from the germline V gene. The CDR3 DNA is TGTGCCAGCAGCTCGGGACAACCCGGAGGCTACACCTTC. This gives the protein CASSSGQPGGYTF.

The gene calls are TRBV18 and TRBJ1-2; D is ambiguous. The CDR3 has 16 residues. The V end lost 3 bases, the J end lost 2 bases, and 16 bases lay between the germline ends. The V gene's germline CDR1 is KGHSH and CDR2 LQKENI. CDR3: CASSPYVLTVNYGYTF. As DNA, the CDR3 is TGTGCCAGCTCACCTTACGTTTTAACGGTGAACTATGGCTACACCTTC. Filled out from reference TRBV18 and TRBJ1-2, the complete variable domain reads NAGVMQNPRHLVRRRGQEARLRCSPMKGHSHVYWYRQLPEEGLKFMVYLQKENIIDESGMPKERFSAEFPKEGPSILRIQQVVRGDSAAYFCASSPYVLTVNYGYTFGSGTRLTVV.

As to this clone: Other DNA sequences in the sample encode the same CDR3. The chain uses TRBV11-2 and TRBJ2-5; tentative D call: TRBD2 (5 bases). Germline-derived CDR1 and CDR2 are SGHAT and FQNNGV. The V end lost 3 bases, the J end lost 1 base, and 9 bases lay between the germline ends. This CDR3 comprises 14 residues. CDR3 residues: CASSLSRGQETQYF. The CDR3 DNA reads TGTGCCAGCAGCTTGTCCCGGGGCCAAGAGACCCAGTACTTC. The complete variable domain, with remaining parts taken from reference TRBV11-2 and TRBJ2-5, reads EAGVAQSPRYKIIEKRQSVAFWCNPISGHATLYWYQQILGQGPKLLIQFQNNGVVDDSQLPKDRFSAERLKGVDSTLKIQPAKLEDSAVYLCASSLSRGQETQYFGPGTRLLVL.

The V and J genes are TRBV6-5 and TRBJ1-2, with D possibly matching TRBD1 (5 bases). The CDR3 sequence is 16 residues long. The germline V and J ends were trimmed by 2 bases and 4 bases, with 17 bases remaining between them. CDR1 MNHEY and CDR2 SVGAGI come from the germline V gene. The CDR3 here is CASSYRFFDRSYGYTF. The CDR3, as DNA: TGTGCCAGCAGTTACAGATTCTTTGACAGATCCTATGGCTACACCTTC.

This chain uses TRBV3-1 (or the pseudogene TRBV3-2) with TRBJ2-2, with D tentatively TRBD2 (5 bases). V was shortened by 2 bases and J by 7 bases, with 8 bases between the two germline ends. Germline V gives CDR1 LGHDT, CDR2 YNNKEL (reference sequence). The CDR3 covers 13 residues. CDR3 amino acids: CASSQTEGGELFF. The CDR3 DNA is TGTGCCAGCAGCCAAACTGAGGGCGGGGAGCTGTTTTTT.

The chain has TRBV6-5 and TRBJ1-2; D is perhaps TRBD1 (5 bases). The CDR3 consists of 13 residues. V was shortened by 6 bases and J by 2 bases, with 10 bases between the two germline ends. Germline lookup yields CDR1 MNHEY and CDR2 SVGAGI. CDR3 sequence (DNA): TGTGCCAGCAGACTCGACAGAAACTATGGCTACACCTTC. Translating gives CASRLDRNYGYTF.

In nucleotides, the CDR3 is TGTGCCAGCAGGGCGAGGGGGCTCGGGGCCAACGTCCTGACTTTC. Protein product: CASRARGLGANVLTF. The V gene is TRBV6-5, the J gene TRBJ2-6, with 7 positions matching TRBD1. The CDR3 length is 15 residues. Trimming at V came to 6 bases and at J to 4 bases, leaving 6 bases not matched to a gene. Germline CDR1 is MNHEY and CDR2 is SVGAGI.

The gene calls are TRBV11-1 and TRBJ1-2, with 10 bases identical to TRBD1. The CDR3 is 14 residues long. V trimming: 3 bases; J trimming: 14 bases; junction bases outside the gene matches: 12. CDR1 is SGHAT, CDR2 FQDESV, per germline (reference sequence). The CDR3 protein is CASSFIPGQGRITF. Written as DNA, the CDR3 is TGTGCCAGCAGCTTTATTCCGGGACAGGGGAGGATTACCTTC.

This clone was found a few times. The genes are TRBV29-1 and TRBJ1-1, with unresolved D. The length of the CDR3 is 11 residues. Germline V gene data show CDR1 as SQVTM and CDR2 as ANQGSEA. Trimming pared 5 bases from V and 0 bases from J, leaving 4 bases between. The CDR3 region is CSVSMNTEAFF. In DNA, the CDR3 is TGCAGCGTTTCTATGAACACTGAAGCTTTCTTT.

In its sample, this clone was seen a few times. This chain's CDR3 is CSASPPGFGYTF. The CDR3 coding sequence is TGCAGTGCTAGTCCTCCAGGGTTTGGCTACACCTTC. The chain joins TRBV20-1 to TRBJ1-2; D possibly corresponds to TRBD1 (5 bases). This CDR3 has 12 amino acids. The V and J ends lost 3 bases and 7 bases respectively, with 12 bases between them. Looked up from germline, CDR1 is DFQATT and CDR2 is SNEGSKA (reference sequence).

V and J are TRBV6-5 and TRBJ2-2; D uncertain. The CDR3 contains 15 residues. Germline V gives CDR1 MNHEY, CDR2 SVGAGI. Trimming took 7 bases from V and 1 from J, leaving 13 bases between them. The CDR3 region is CASTSQFRNTGELFF. The CDR3 DNA sequence: TGTGCCAGCACCTCACAATTTCGGAACACCGGGGAGCTGTTTTTT.

The chain has TRBV18 and TRBJ1-2; D possibly corresponds to TRBD1 (5 bases). With 1 base removed from V and 0 bases from J, the gap between germline ends came to 12 bases. The CDR3 has 16 amino acids. The V gene's germline CDR1 is KGHSH and CDR2 LQKENI. CDR3 sequence reads: CASSPRQGSANYGYTF. The CDR3 coding sequence is TGTGCCAGCTCACCACGTCAGGGATCGGCTAACTATGGCTACACCTTC.

The gene calls are TRBV9 and TRBJ2-7; TRBD1 matches at 9 bases. This CDR3 comprises 17 residues. After removal of 2 bases from V and 3 bases from J, the junction contained 12 bases not matched to a gene. The germline CDR1 and CDR2 sequences are SGDLS and YYNGEE. DNA of the CDR3: TGTGCCAGCAGCGTCGCCGCCGGGACAGGGTTTAGCTACGAGCAGTACTTC. Its translation: CASSVAAGTGFSYEQYF. Full variable domain (remainder filled in from reference TRBV9 and TRBJ2-7): DSGVTQTPKHLITATGQRVTLRCSPRSGDLSVYWYQQSLDQGLQFLIQYYNGEERAKGNILERFSAQQFPDLHSELNLSSLELGDSALYFCASSVAAGTGFSYEQYFGPGTRLTVT.

This clone has only one observation. The chain uses TRBV20-1 and TRBJ1-1; D is perhaps TRBD1 (6 bases). This CDR3 is 14 amino acids long. Germline lookup yields CDR1 DFQATT and CDR2 SNEGSKA (reference sequence). Trimming took off 3 bases at V and 1 base at J, with 12 bases between the two ends. The CDR3 reads CSASKRTANTEAFF. Here the CDR3 DNA reads TGCAGTGCTAGTAAACGGACAGCGAACACTGAAGCTTTCTTT.

This clone has only one observation. This chain uses TRBV28 with TRBJ2-1, with 7 bases fitting TRBD2. J gave up 4 bases and V 6 bases, and 6 bases lay outside the gene matches. CDR3 size: 14 residues. From germline, CDR1 is MDHEN and CDR2 SYDVKM. CDR3 DNA: TGTGCCAGCAGCCAAAGCGGGAAGTACAATGAGCAGTTCTTC. It encodes CASSQSGKYNEQFF.

This CDR3 reads CASIRQRQDTQYF. The CDR3 coding sequence is TGTGCCAGTATCCGGCAGCGACAGGATACGCAGTATTTT. V is TRBV19 and J is TRBJ2-3, with a possible D match to TRBD1 (5 bases). CDR3 length: 13 residues. Germline V gives CDR1 LNHDA, CDR2 SQIVND (reference sequence). Trimming left V 7 bases short and J 6 bases short, with 14 bases between.

This chain connects TRBV18 to TRBJ1-1; D gene unclear. Trimming removed 0 bases from V and 5 bases from J, with 16 bases in between. Germline V gene data show CDR1 as KGHSH and CDR2 as LQKENI. There are 16 residues in the CDR3. The CDR3 reads CASSPPSLARWTEAFF. CDR3 DNA sequence: TGTGCCAGCTCACCACCCTCTCTGGCCAGATGGACTGAAGCTTTCTTT.

The gene calls are TRBV5-4 and TRBJ1-2; D gene unclear. The germline V and J ends were trimmed by 1 base and 8 bases, with 12 bases remaining between them. The CDR3 covers 13 residues. CDR1 is SGHNT, CDR2 YYREEE, per germline (reference sequence). CDR3 loop: CASSLPLSGGYTF. The CDR3 DNA follows: TGTGCCAGCAGCTTGCCCCTTTCCGGGGGCTACACCTTC.

The genes are TRBV5-1 and TRBJ2-2, with TRBD1 matching 8 bases. Looked up from germline, CDR1 is SGHRS and CDR2 is YFSETQ. This CDR3 has 16 amino acids. V lost 0 bases and J lost 5; bases outside the gene matches: 6. In DNA form, the CDR3 reads TGCGCCAGCAGCTTGGGGCATACAGGGGGTACCGGGGAGCTGTTTTTT. Encoded protein: CASSLGHTGGTGELFF.